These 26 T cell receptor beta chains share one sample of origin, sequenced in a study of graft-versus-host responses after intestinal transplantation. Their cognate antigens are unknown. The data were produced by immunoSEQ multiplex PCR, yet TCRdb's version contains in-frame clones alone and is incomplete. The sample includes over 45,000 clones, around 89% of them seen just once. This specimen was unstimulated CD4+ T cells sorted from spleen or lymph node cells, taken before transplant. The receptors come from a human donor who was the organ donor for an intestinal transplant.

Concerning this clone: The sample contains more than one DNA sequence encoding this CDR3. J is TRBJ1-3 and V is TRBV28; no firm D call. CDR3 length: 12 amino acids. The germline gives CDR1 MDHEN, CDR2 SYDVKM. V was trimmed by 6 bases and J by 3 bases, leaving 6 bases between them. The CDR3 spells CASRASGNTIYF. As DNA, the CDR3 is TGTGCCAGCAGGGCAAGTGGAAACACCATATATTTT. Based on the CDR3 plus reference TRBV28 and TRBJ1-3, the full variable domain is DVKVTQSSRYLVKRTGEKVFLECVQDMDHENMFWYRQDPGLGLRLIYFSYDVKMKEKGDIPEGYSVSREKKERFSLILESASTNQTSMYLCASRASGNTIYFGEGSWLTVV.

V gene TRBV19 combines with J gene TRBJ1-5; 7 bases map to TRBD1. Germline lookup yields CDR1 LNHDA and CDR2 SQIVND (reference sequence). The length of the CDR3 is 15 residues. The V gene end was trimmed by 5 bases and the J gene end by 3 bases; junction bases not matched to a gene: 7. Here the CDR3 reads CASSSVDRPNQPQHF. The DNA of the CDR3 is TGTGCCAGTAGTTCCGTGGACAGGCCCAATCAGCCCCAGCATTTT.

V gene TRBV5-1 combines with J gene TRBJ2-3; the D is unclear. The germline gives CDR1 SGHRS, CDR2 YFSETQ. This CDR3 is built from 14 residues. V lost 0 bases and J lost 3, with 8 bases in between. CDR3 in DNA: TGCGCCAGCAGCTTGGTGTCTAGAACAGATACGCAGTATTTT. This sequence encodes CASSLVSRTDTQYF.

The CDR3 here is CASTIRAGIGQPQHF. In nucleotides, the CDR3 is TGTGCCAGCACCATACGGGCAGGGATCGGTCAGCCCCAGCATTTT. The chain recombines TRBV27 with TRBJ1-5; TRBD1 might be the D (5 bases). Germline CDR1 and CDR2: MNHEY and SMNVEV (reference sequence). V gave up 7 bases and J gave up 6 bases, with 19 bases separating them. CDR3 size: 15 residues.

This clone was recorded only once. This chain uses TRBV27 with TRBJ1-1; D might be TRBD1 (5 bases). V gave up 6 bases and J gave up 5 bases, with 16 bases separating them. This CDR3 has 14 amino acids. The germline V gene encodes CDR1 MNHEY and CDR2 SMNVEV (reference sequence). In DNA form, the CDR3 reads TGTGCCAGCAGGTCGCCGGGACGGGGGACTGAAGCTTTCTTT. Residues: CASRSPGRGTEAFF.

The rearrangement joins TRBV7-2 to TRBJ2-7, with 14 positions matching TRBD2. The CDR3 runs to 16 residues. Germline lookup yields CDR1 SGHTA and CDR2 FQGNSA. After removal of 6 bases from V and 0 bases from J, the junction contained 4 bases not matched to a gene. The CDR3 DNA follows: TGTGCCAGCAGAAGACTAGCGGGAGGGAACTCCTACGAGCAGTACTTC. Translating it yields CASRRLAGGNSYEQYF.

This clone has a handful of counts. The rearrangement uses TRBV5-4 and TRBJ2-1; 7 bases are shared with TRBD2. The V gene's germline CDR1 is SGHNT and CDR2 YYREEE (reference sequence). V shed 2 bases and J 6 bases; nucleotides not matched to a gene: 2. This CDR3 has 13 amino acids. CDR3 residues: CASSLVAGNEQFF. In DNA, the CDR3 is TGTGCCAGCAGCTTAGTAGCGGGCAATGAGCAGTTCTTC.

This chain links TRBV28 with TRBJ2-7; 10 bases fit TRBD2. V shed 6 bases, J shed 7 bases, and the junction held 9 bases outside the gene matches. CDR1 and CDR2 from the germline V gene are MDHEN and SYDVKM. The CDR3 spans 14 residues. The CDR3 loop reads CASRGTGLAEEQYF. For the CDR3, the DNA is TGTGCCAGCAGGGGGACCGGACTAGCGGAAGAGCAGTACTTC.

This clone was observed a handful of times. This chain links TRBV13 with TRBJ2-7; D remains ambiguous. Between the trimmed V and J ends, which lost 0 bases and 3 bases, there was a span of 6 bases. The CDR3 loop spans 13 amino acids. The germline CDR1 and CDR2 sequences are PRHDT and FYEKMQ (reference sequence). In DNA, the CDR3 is TGTGCCAGCAGCTTAGGACTACTCTACGAGCAGTACTTC. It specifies CASSLGLLYEQYF.

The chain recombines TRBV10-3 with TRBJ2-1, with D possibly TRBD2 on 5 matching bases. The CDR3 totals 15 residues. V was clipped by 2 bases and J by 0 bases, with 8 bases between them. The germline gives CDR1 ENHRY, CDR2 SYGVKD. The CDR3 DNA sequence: TGTGCCATCAGTGAGGAGGGCTCCTCCTACAATGAGCAGTTCTTC. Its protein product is CAISEEGSSYNEQFF.

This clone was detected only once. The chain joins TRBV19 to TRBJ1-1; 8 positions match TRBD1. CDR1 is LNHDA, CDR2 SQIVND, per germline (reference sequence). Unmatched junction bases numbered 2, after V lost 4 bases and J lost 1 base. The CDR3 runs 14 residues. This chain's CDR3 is CASSNGQGNTEAFF. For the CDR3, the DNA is TGTGCCAGTAGTAACGGACAGGGGAACACTGAAGCTTTCTTT.

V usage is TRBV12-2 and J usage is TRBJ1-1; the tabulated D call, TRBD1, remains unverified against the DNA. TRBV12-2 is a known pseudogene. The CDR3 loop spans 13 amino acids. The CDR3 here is CASRLQVNTEAFF. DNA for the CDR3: TGTGCAAGTCGCTTACAGGTGAACACTGAAGCTTTCTTT.

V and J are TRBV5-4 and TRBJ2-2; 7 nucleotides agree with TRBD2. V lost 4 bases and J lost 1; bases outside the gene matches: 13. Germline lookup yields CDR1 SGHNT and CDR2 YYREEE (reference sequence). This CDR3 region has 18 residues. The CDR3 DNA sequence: TGTGCCAGCAGCCGGCCTATGGGGGGGTTAGGGAACACCGGGGAGCTGTTTTTT. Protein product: CASSRPMGGLGNTGELFF.

For the CDR3, the DNA is TGTGCCAGCAGTCCCAGAAAAAACACTGAAGCTTTCTTT. Amino acids: CASSPRKNTEAFF. The V and J genes are TRBV6-5 and TRBJ1-1; unclear D gene. Trimming shortened V by 5 bases and J by 2 bases, and 9 bases separated the two germline ends. From germline, CDR1 is MNHEY and CDR2 SVGAGI. The CDR3 runs to 13 residues.

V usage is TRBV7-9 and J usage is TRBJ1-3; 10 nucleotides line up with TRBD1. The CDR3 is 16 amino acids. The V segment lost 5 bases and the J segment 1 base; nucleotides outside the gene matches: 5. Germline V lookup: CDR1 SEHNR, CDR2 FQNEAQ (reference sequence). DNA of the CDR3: TGTGCCAGCAGCCGGGACAGGGGAAGGTCTGGAAACACCATATATTTT. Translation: CASSRDRGRSGNTIYF.

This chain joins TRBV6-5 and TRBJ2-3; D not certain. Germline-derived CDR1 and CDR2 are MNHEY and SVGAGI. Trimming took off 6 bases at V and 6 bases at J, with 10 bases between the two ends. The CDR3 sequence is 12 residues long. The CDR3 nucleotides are TGTGCCAGCAGCAACAGTGTGGATACGCAGTATTTT. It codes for CASSNSVDTQYF.

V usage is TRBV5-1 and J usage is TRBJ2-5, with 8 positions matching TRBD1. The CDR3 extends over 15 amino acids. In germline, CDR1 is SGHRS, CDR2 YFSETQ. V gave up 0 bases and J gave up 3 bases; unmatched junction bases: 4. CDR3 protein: CASSLGTGLEETQYF. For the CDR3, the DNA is TGCGCCAGCAGCTTGGGGACAGGGTTGGAAGAGACCCAGTACTTC.

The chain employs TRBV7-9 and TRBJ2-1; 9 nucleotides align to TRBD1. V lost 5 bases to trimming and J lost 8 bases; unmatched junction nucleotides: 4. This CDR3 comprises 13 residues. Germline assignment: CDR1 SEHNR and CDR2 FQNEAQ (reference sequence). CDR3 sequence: CASSLGQGYEQFF. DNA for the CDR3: TGTGCCAGCAGCCTAGGACAGGGGTATGAGCAGTTCTTC.

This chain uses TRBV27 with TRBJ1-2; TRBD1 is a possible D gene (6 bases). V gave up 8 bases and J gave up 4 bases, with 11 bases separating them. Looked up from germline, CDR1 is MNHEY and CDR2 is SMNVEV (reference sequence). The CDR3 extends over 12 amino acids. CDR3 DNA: TGTGCCAGCCGGGGCAGGGGCTATGGCTACACCTTC. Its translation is CASRGRGYGYTF.

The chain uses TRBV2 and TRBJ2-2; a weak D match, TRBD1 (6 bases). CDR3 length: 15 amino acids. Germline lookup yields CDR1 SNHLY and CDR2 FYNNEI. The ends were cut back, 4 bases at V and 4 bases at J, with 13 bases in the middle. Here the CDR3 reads CASSVDRSTTGELFF. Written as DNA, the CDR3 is TGTGCCAGCAGTGTTGACAGGAGTACCACCGGGGAGCTGTTTTTT.

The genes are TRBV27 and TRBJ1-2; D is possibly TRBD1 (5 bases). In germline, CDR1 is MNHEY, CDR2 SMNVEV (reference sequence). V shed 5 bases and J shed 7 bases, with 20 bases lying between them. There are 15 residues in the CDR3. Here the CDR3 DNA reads TGTGCCAGCAGTCGAAACGGGGGAGTGGCTAGTGGCTACACCTTC. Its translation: CASSRNGGVASGYTF.

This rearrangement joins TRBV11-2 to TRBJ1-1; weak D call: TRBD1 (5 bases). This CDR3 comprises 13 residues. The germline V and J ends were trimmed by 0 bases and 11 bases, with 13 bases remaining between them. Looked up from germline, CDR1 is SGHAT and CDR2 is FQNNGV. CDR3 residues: CASSLEYGAQAFF. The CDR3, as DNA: TGTGCCAGCAGCTTAGAATATGGGGCTCAGGCTTTCTTT.

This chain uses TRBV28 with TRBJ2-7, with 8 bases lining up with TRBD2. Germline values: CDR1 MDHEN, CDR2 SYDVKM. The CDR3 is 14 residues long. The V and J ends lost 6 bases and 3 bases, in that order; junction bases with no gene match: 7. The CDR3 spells CASRLAEGGYEQYF. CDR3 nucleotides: TGTGCCAGCAGACTAGCGGAAGGAGGCTACGAGCAGTACTTC.

The CDR3 protein is CASSYDRGAETQYF. CDR3 bases: TGTGCCAGCAGCTACGACAGGGGAGCAGAGACCCAGTACTTC. This sequence joins TRBV7-2 and TRBJ2-5, with TRBD1 matching over 8 bases. The CDR3 spans 14 residues. Germline V lookup: CDR1 SGHTA, CDR2 FQGNSA. The ends lost 4 bases at V and 4 bases at J; junction bases unmatched: 5.

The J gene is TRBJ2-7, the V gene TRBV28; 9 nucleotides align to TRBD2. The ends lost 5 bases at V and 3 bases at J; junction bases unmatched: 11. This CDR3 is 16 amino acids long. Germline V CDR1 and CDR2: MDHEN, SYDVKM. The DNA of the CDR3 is TGTGCCAGCAGTCCTTCCGTGACTAGCGGAAACTACGAGCAGTACTTC. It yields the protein CASSPSVTSGNYEQYF.

CDR3 sequence (DNA): TGTGCCAGCAGCCATAGCGGGGGGACTTTCTACGAGCAGTACTTC. This sequence encodes CASSHSGGTFYEQYF. The chain links TRBV11-2 to TRBJ2-7; 10 bases are shared with TRBD2. The V gene end was trimmed by 5 bases and the J gene end by 3 bases; junction bases not matched to a gene: 7. Germline CDR1 SGHAT, CDR2 FQNNGV. The CDR3 totals 15 residues.